This TCR beta chain originates from a study of neurological immune-mediated disorders. TCRdb re-called the 5' RACE reads through MiXCR, storing one row per CDR3 protein. The sample comprises about 62,000 distinct CDR3 sequences, around 3.8% of which are singletons, and 2.2% rests with the top ten. The germline V gene has CDR1 SGHDT and CDR2 YYEEEE. V trimming: 4 bases; J trimming: 1 base; junction bases outside the gene matches: 15. CDR3 length equals 20 residues. The unsorted libraries were prepared from 2 million PBMCs (stored at -80 C). The sample taken for sequencing was PBMCs. This receptor was obtained from a woman aged 45-59 years with multiple sclerosis. The chain links TRBV5-6 to TRBJ2-4, with 12 bases that match TRBD2. The CDR3 nucleotides are TGTGCCAGCAGCCCTCTTCCTAGCGGGAGGGCCCCAGTGGCCAAAAACATTCAGTACTTC. Encoded protein: CASSPLPSGRAPVAKNIQYF.